Included here is one T cell receptor beta chain sequence, with context. The sample originates from a study of blood T cell repertoires in COVID-19. Study overall: Material from acute and convalescent COVID-19 was sourced from the United States, Italy and Spain. Sources were T cells, B-cell-depleted T cells, or PBMCs; the material itself was cDNA or gDNA.

In the original processing: Estimation of nucleated cell counts relied on the amplification of reference gene primers. Sequencing was performed with immunoSEQ multiplex PCR; in TCRdb, only in-frame clones are kept and a portion is missing. D and trimming were read from the DNA, whereas the V and J calls and clone size are those reported in that table. The sample holds some 72,000 clones, about 89% seen once. CDR1 and CDR2 (germline): MDHEN, SYDVKM. The junction had 11 bases not matched to a gene; V was cut back by 6 bases and J by 4 bases. This CDR3 is built from 15 residues. The chain joins TRBV28 to TRBJ2-7; 8 nucleotides line up with TRBD1. The clonotype originates from a man aged 50 to 60 with active or convalescent COVID-19. The specimen was peripheral blood. The CDR3 protein is CASRPPGTGKYEQYF. The CDR3 nucleotides read TGTGCCAGCAGGCCGCCCGGGACAGGCAAATACGAGCAGTACTTC.